The text below deals with one TCR beta chain. No cognate antigen has been identified for it. Per-base qualities were not stored, and no clone one base away is much larger. The data originate from a study of control samples from healthy donors and cancer patients (dated by TCRdb to the early 2020s). The library was produced with the immunoSEQ multiplex PCR assay. Imported from immuneACCESS, the table was reduced by TCRdb to in-frame sequences with V and J called. These copies leave out some clones; in studies compared against another copy, an unresolved V gene accounts for under half, and the cause of the remainder is not known. Here the sample has about 89,000 clones; around nine tenths occur a single time. The ten largest account for more than 20% of the sample. Trimming takes 3 bases from V and 6 bases from J, and the germline ends sit 11 bases apart. The CDR3 has 13 amino acids, counting the end cysteine and phenylalanine. Only CDR3 DNA is held: 39 bases, read in frame from base 1.

Here the chain combines TRBV12-3 or TRBV12-4 and TRBJ1-1, with the identity of the D gene unclear. Specimen: blood. The receptor was isolated from a man in his thirties or forties in good health. The CDR3 protein: CASSFSPGPEAFF. The sequenced DNA: TGTGCCAGCAGTTTCTCCCCCGGTCCTGAAGCTTTCTTT.